The 11 T cell receptor beta chains below come from one sample, sequenced in a study of T cells in narcolepsy. This table comes from immunoSEQ multiplex PCR, and its TCRdb copy is limited to in-frame clones, with some not included. The repertoire consists of tens of thousands of clones, with around 87% occurring once and the leading ten covering approximately 0.9%. The specimen sequenced was memory (CD45RA-) CD4+ T cells from blood. The receptors come from a human donor in good health.

This chain connects TRBV27 to TRBJ2-1; 10 nucleotides agree with TRBD2. This CDR3 contains 15 residues. The V gene end was trimmed by 6 bases and the J gene end by 9 bases; junction bases not matched to a gene: 11. Per the germline V gene, CDR1 is MNHEY and CDR2 is SMNVEV (reference sequence). The CDR3 loop is CASSPQLAGPAEQFF. CDR3 nucleotides: TGTGCCAGCAGCCCACAACTAGCGGGACCCGCTGAGCAGTTCTTC.

This clone was observed a single time. The chain employs TRBV18 and TRBJ2-2, with 7 bases aligning to TRBD1. CDR1 and CDR2 from the germline V gene are KGHSH and LQKENI. V shed 5 bases and J 4 bases; nucleotides not matched to a gene: 1. The length of the CDR3 is 13 residues. For the CDR3, the DNA is TGTGCCAGCTCAGGGACAGTCACCGGGGAGCTGTTTTTT. Residues: CASSGTVTGELFF.

Comments on this clone: Other DNA sequences in the sample encode the same CDR3. The chain is built from TRBV11-3 and TRBJ2-2; the match to TRBD1 covers 8 bases. V lost 4 bases, J lost 6 bases, and 4 bases stayed unmatched. This CDR3 comprises 14 residues. CDR1 and CDR2 from the germline V gene are SGHNT and YENEEA. DNA for the CDR3: TGTGCCAGCAGCTCACCGACAGGGGCCGGGGAGCTGTTTTTT. Its protein is CASSSPTGAGELFF.

This chain joins TRBV6-5 and TRBJ2-3; D is unclear. There are 14 residues in the CDR3. CDR1 is MNHEY, CDR2 SVGAGI, per germline. Trimming took 5 bases from V and 3 from J, leaving 12 bases between them. The CDR3 bases are TGTGCCAGCAGTGAAGAATACGTGACAGATACGCAGTATTTT. Its protein is CASSEEYVTDTQYF.

In DNA form, the CDR3 reads TGTGCCAGCAGCCAAGGTGGACTTAGACGTTCACCCCTCCACTTT. Protein: CASSQGGLRRSPLHF. This chain connects TRBV14 to TRBJ1-6; unclear D gene. Germline CDR1 reads SGHDN; CDR2 reads FVKESK. The CDR3 consists of 15 residues. Trimming removed 1 base at V and 9 bases at J, with 13 bases between.

V gene TRBV30 combines with J gene TRBJ2-6, with D uncertain. The V gene's germline CDR1 is GTSNPN and CDR2 SVGIG (reference sequence). V shed 4 bases and J shed 2 bases, with 3 bases lying between them. The CDR3 has 12 residues. CDR3 sequence reads: CAWTPGANVLTF. As DNA, the CDR3 is TGTGCCTGGACCCCTGGGGCCAACGTCCTGACTTTC.

This chain connects TRBV2 to TRBJ2-7, with D perhaps matching TRBD1 (5 bases). The CDR3 consists of 13 residues. Germline loops: CDR1 SNHLY, CDR2 FYNNEI. V lost 6 bases, J lost 2 bases, and 11 bases lay in between. The DNA of the CDR3 is TGTGCCAGCAGAAAAGACAGCGCCTACGAGCAGTACTTC. Translation: CASRKDSAYEQYF.

This sequence joins TRBV7-2 and TRBJ2-7; tentative D call: TRBD1 (5 bases). Germline lookup yields CDR1 SGHTA and CDR2 FQGNSA. Trimming took 3 bases from V and 4 from J, leaving 10 bases between them. The CDR3 covers 13 residues. The CDR3 spells CASSFTGFYEQYF. CDR3 DNA: TGTGCCAGCAGCTTTACAGGATTTTACGAGCAGTACTTC.

This CDR3 reads CASSARTGPDTQYF. The DNA of the CDR3 is TGTGCCAGCAGTGCCAGGACCGGACCAGATACGCAGTATTTT. This chain joins TRBV6-1 and TRBJ2-3; no firm D call. Trimming took off 4 bases at V and 4 bases at J, with 12 bases between the two ends. Germline V gene lookup returns CDR1 MNHNS and CDR2 SASEGT. The CDR3 covers 14 residues.

The gene calls are TRBV20-1 and TRBJ2-3; D remains ambiguous. The CDR3 spans 11 residues. Germline V CDR1 and CDR2: DFQATT, SNEGSKA (reference sequence). Trimming removed 6 bases from V and 5 bases from J, with 9 bases in between. CDR3 bases: TGCAGTGCGTCCCATCAAGATACGCAGTATTTT. This translates into CSASHQDTQYF.

V and J are TRBV28 and TRBJ1-2; D is possibly TRBD1 (5 bases). The CDR3 extends over 13 amino acids. Germline CDR1 reads MDHEN; CDR2 reads SYDVKM. Trimming removed 6 bases from V and 7 bases from J, with 15 bases in between. DNA of the CDR3: TGTGCCAGCAGACGGACAAGCCGGCTTGGCTACACCTTC. This codes for CASRRTSRLGYTF.